This T cell receptor beta chain was sequenced for a study of CD8 T cells in ankylosing spondylitis. The table lists this clonotype with a few counts. Its specificity is not known. For TCR beta, libraries came from quantitative 5'-RACE with molecular barcodes. MiXCR, applied by TCRdb to the 5' RACE reads, yields one record per CDR3 protein. The sample lists around 130,000 distinct CDR3 sequences; 17% were seen once. Study-wide results and limits: Seemingly distinctive of ankylosing spondylitis blood was a TCR beta motif formed by eight highly homologous variants. The study looked at matched synovial fluid samples from ankylosing spondylitis patients. Disease-linked clones were reported to be significantly enriched there. Previous work reported some of these motif variants in the synovial fluid and blood of reactive arthritis.

The sample was blood, either unsorted or a sorted T cell fraction (not recorded which). The sequence was collected from a male donor with ankylosing spondylitis.

The CDR3 region is CASTRTRDYDEQYF. CDR3 sequence (DNA): TGTGCCAGCACCAGGACAAGGGACTACGACGAGCAGTACTTC. The gene calls are TRBV7-9 and TRBJ2-7; 7 bases agree with TRBD2. Germline V gene lookup returns CDR1 SEHNR and CDR2 FQNEAQ (reference sequence). The ends lost 7 bases at V and 5 bases at J; junction bases unmatched: 11. The CDR3 is made up of 14 amino acids.